Listed here is a single T cell receptor (beta chain). The entry originates in a study of blood T cell repertoires in COVID-19. As for the study in general: Acute and convalescent COVID-19 specimens originated in the United States, Italy and Spain. PBMCs, B-cell-depleted T cells, or T cells provided the cDNA or gDNA that made up the material.

Authors' analysis steps: Reference gene primer amplification gave estimated nucleated cell counts. The protocol was immunoSEQ multiplex PCR, while the TCRdb copy is restricted to in-frame clones and leaves out a portion. V and J calls plus clone size are reproduced from that table; the DNA served to infer D and trimming. The data contain 250,000 to 350,000 clones, approximately 86% of them seen just once; the ten biggest clones take up approximately 0.94%. Patients at the Seattle site were enrolled during active infection and followed longitudinally. CDR1 and CDR2 (germline): SGHTA, FQGNSA. The CDR3 is made up of 14 amino acids. The V end was cut by 1 base, the J end by 6 bases, with 9 bases between.

Sequencing used peripheral blood. The clonotype originates from a human donor with COVID-19, enrolled during active disease. The donor label of this sample is uncertain. The rearrangement uses TRBV7-2 and TRBJ2-2; tentative D call: TRBD1 (6 bases). Here the CDR3 reads CASSLVGGPGELFF. The CDR3 DNA reads as TGTGCCAGCAGCTTAGTAGGGGGTCCCGGGGAGCTGTTTTTT.